The 23 T cell receptor beta chains reported below all come from one sample, sequenced in a study of neurological immune-mediated disorders. TCRdb independently ran MiXCR on the 5' RACE reads; one entry per CDR3 protein. The sample includes roughly 120,000 distinct CDR3 sequences, 3% to 3.5% of them seen just once. Specimen: PBMCs. Every receptor here comes from a woman aged 30 to 39 with multiple sclerosis.

This clonotype was seen repeatedly, ten times or more. This chain connects TRBV29-1 to TRBJ2-1; D is undetermined. V lost 2 bases, J lost 4 bases, and 12 bases lay in between. CDR3 length: 14 amino acids. Germline CDR1 reads SQVTM; CDR2 reads ANQGSEA. CDR3 DNA sequence: TGCAGCGTTGAACCAAGCCAGGCTTACAATGAGCAGTTCTTC. This sequence encodes CSVEPSQAYNEQFF.

This clonotype appeared many times. The rearrangement links TRBV7-2 to TRBJ1-5, with a tentative D call TRBD1 (6 bases). Trimming stripped 5 bases from V and 3 bases from J, with 11 bases between. Germline CDR1 and CDR2: SGHTA and FQGNSA. The CDR3 is 14 amino acids. The DNA of the CDR3 is TGTGCCAGCAGCCCATACAGGGCCAATCAGCCCCAGCATTTT. Protein: CASSPYRANQPQHF.

This clonotype was counted ten times or more. The chain employs TRBV4-3 and TRBJ2-7, with 9 positions matching TRBD2. J lost 4 bases, V lost 1 base, and 8 bases had no gene match. The CDR3 has 16 residues. In germline, CDR1 is LGHNA, CDR2 YSLEER. The CDR3 bases are TGCGCCAGCAGCCAAGTGGACCCTAGCGGGATATACGAGCAGTACTTC. Its translation is CASSQVDPSGIYEQYF.

In its sample, this clonotype was seen many times. CDR3: CSARKPGQKMNTEAFF. The CDR3 DNA is TGCAGTGCAAGAAAACCGGGACAGAAGATGAACACTGAAGCTTTCTTT. This rearrangement joins TRBV20-1 to TRBJ1-1; the match to TRBD1 covers 7 bases. J was trimmed by 0 bases and V by 6 bases; bases with no gene match: 13. Germline CDR1 and CDR2: DFQATT and SNEGSKA (reference sequence). The CDR3 length is 16 residues.

This clonotype was seen ten or more times. The rearrangement joins TRBV7-2 to TRBJ1-1, with TRBD1 as a possible D gene (5 bases). V was cut by 3 bases and J by 4 bases, with 12 bases left in between. The germline CDR1 and CDR2 sequences are SGHTA and FQGNSA. This CDR3 has 14 residues. CDR3 region: CASSFGWGGTEAFF. CDR3 DNA sequence: TGTGCCAGCAGCTTCGGGTGGGGGGGCACTGAAGCTTTCTTT.

There are many counts of this clonotype. The chain is built from TRBV9 and TRBJ1-1, with D possibly being TRBD1 (6 bases). The germline gives CDR1 SGDLS, CDR2 YYNGEE. CDR3 length: 15 residues. Trimming removed 3 bases at V and 1 base at J, with 13 bases between. The CDR3 DNA sequence: TGTGCCAGCAGCGAGGGGACACGATCGAACACTGAAGCTTTCTTT. This encodes CASSEGTRSNTEAFF.

This clonotype was recorded at least ten times. The chain has TRBV7-9 and TRBJ2-7; D is unclear. The CDR3 is made up of 13 amino acids. CDR1 SEHNR and CDR2 FQNEAQ come from the germline V gene (reference sequence). V was cut by 3 bases and J by 1 base, with 7 bases left in between. The CDR3 nucleotides are TGTGCCAGCAGCTTGTCGTTGTCCTACGAGCAGTACTTC. Encoded protein: CASSLSLSYEQYF. The full variable domain, in which reference TRBV7-9 and TRBJ2-7 provide the parts outside the CDR3, is DTGVSQNPRHKITKRGQNVTFRCDPISEHNRLYWYRQTLGQGPEFLTYFQNEAQLEKSRLLSDRFSAERPKGSFSTLEIQRTEQGDSAMYLCASSLSLSYEQYFGPGTRLTVT.

About this clonotype: Mismatch with germline at one junction end may stem from a read error. V gene TRBV5-1 combines with J gene TRBJ2-2, with 7 nucleotides matching TRBD1. The germline gives CDR1 SGHRS, CDR2 YFSETQ. The CDR3 contains 15 residues. The CDR3, as DNA: TGCGACAGCAGCTTGGACAGGCCAATAACCGGGGCGCTGTTTTTT. Protein: CDSSLDRPITGALFF.

At least ten counts were recorded for this clonotype. J is TRBJ2-5 and V is TRBV7-2; weak D call: TRBD1 (6 bases). This CDR3 contains 15 residues. Germline assignment: CDR1 SGHTA and CDR2 FQGNSA. V lost 4 bases and J 7 bases, leaving 19 bases between the germline ends. DNA of the CDR3: TGTGCCAGCAGCTCCGTGAGAGGGGGTGGGGGGACCCAGTACTTC. As protein: CASSSVRGGGGTQYF.

This clonotype showed up many times. The chain uses TRBV7-2 and TRBJ1-6; 8 bases fit TRBD1. CDR1 SGHTA and CDR2 FQGNSA come from the germline V gene. Germline trimming cut 1 base from V and 8 bases from J; bases unmatched to any gene: 4. The CDR3 has 15 residues. The CDR3 spells CASSLEAGGYSPLHF. In DNA, the CDR3 is TGTGCCAGCAGCTTAGAGGCAGGGGGCTATTCACCCCTCCACTTT.

This clonotype has more than one count but fewer than ten. One base away lies a much larger clone, so this may be a sequencing read error. The V and J genes are TRBV18 and TRBJ2-7, with 10 bases matching TRBD2. V shed 4 bases and J 2 bases; nucleotides not matched to a gene: 5. Per germline, CDR1 KGHSH and CDR2 LQKENI. The CDR3 length is 15 residues. The CDR3 is CASSQTLAGPYEQYF. The CDR3 coding sequence is TGTGCCAGCTCACAAACACTAGCGGGACCCTACGAGCAGTACTTC. The whole variable domain, filled in from reference TRBV18 and TRBJ2-7, reads NAGVMQNPRHLVRRRGQEARLRCSPMKGHSHVYWYRQLPEEGLKFMVYLQKENIIDESGMPKERFSAEFPKEGPSILRIQQVVRGDSAAYFCASSQTLAGPYEQYFGPGTRLTVT.

The chain employs TRBV20-1 and TRBJ2-3; D gene ambiguous. V was pared by 5 bases and J by 2 bases, with 2 bases between. Per the germline V gene, CDR1 is DFQATT and CDR2 is SNEGSKA (reference sequence). This CDR3 is built from 10 residues. This CDR3 reads CSALTDTQYF. The CDR3, as DNA: TGCAGTGCTCTCACAGATACGCAGTATTTT.

This clonotype was recorded at least ten times. This rearrangement joins TRBV5-1 to TRBJ1-2, with a possible D match to TRBD1 (5 bases). The CDR3 totals 14 residues. V lost 1 base and J 8 bases, leaving 15 bases between the germline ends. In germline, CDR1 is SGHRS, CDR2 YFSETQ. For the CDR3, the DNA is TGCGCCAGCAGCTTGTCGTTTGCAGGGAAGGGCTACACCTTC. This encodes CASSLSFAGKGYTF.

This clonotype is a singleton in its sample. A much larger clone lies one base from this, so it may be a read error. The chain is built from TRBV7-6 and TRBJ1-1; TRBD1 is a possible D gene (5 bases). V was clipped by 5 bases and J by 4 bases, with 14 bases between them. CDR1 and CDR2 from the germline V gene are SGHVS and FNYEAQ. The CDR3 runs to 14 residues. CDR3 nucleotides: TGTGCCAGCAGCCCATCTACGGGGGTCACTGAAGCTTTCTTT. Amino acids: CASSPSTGVTEAFF.

This clonotype was seen ten or more times. The chain recombines TRBV5-1 with TRBJ2-5; unclear D gene. V was trimmed by 0 bases and J by 3 bases, leaving 6 bases between them. Germline V gene sequence: CDR1 SGHRS, CDR2 YFSETQ. The CDR3 totals 13 residues. Written as DNA, the CDR3 is TGCGCCAGCAGCTTGGAGGTCGAAGAGACCCAGTACTTC. This sequence encodes CASSLEVEETQYF. The variable domain in full, completed from reference TRBV5-1 and TRBJ2-5, reads KAGVTQTPRYLIKTRGQQVTLSCSPISGHRSVSWYQQTPGQGLQFLFEYFSETQRNKGNFPGRFSGRQFSNSRSEMNVSTLELGDSALYLCASSLEVEETQYFGPGTRLLVL.

Ten or more counts support this clonotype. The chain has TRBV19 and TRBJ2-5; TRBD1 matches 8 bases. Germline CDR1 LNHDA, CDR2 SQIVND (reference sequence). Losses at the gene ends were 5 bases for V and 7 bases for J; bases not matched to a gene: 9. This CDR3 comprises 14 residues. CDR3 residues: CASSRGQGYVTQYF. For the CDR3, the DNA is TGTGCCAGTAGTCGTGGACAGGGATATGTGACCCAGTACTTC.

This clonotype occurred many times. The V and J genes are TRBV4-3 and TRBJ2-7; the D is unclear. Germline V gene lookup returns CDR1 LGHNA and CDR2 YSLEER. V dropped 1 base and J dropped 2 bases, with 12 bases sitting between them. The CDR3 has 15 residues. CDR3: CASSQGNNIAYEQYF. The CDR3 nucleotides are TGCGCCAGCAGCCAAGGGAACAACATTGCCTACGAGCAGTACTTC.

The rearrangement joins TRBV25-1 to TRBJ1-1; 9 nucleotides align to TRBD1. CDR3 length: 15 residues. Germline loops: CDR1 MGHDK, CDR2 SYGVNS. V was clipped by 5 bases and J by 1 base; unmatched bases: 5. The CDR3 DNA reads as TGTGCCAGCAGTCCCTGGACAGGGGAGAACACTGAAGCTTTCTTT. Amino acid sequence: CASSPWTGENTEAFF.

This clonotype was seen repeatedly, ten times or more. V is TRBV9 and J is TRBJ1-5; weak D call: TRBD1 (5 bases). V was cut by 3 bases and J by 5 bases, with 9 bases left in between. The CDR3 is 13 residues long. Looked up from germline, CDR1 is SGDLS and CDR2 is YYNGEE. In DNA, the CDR3 is TGTGCCAGCAGCGGCGACAGTGATCAGCCCCAGCATTTT. Its protein product is CASSGDSDQPQHF. The full variable domain, rest sourced from reference TRBV9 and TRBJ1-5, is DSGVTQTPKHLITATGQRVTLRCSPRSGDLSVYWYQQSLDQGLQFLIQYYNGEERAKGNILERFSAQQFPDLHSELNLSSLELGDSALYFCASSGDSDQPQHFGDGTRLSIL.

This clonotype was detected many times. The V gene is TRBV4-3, the J gene TRBJ1-1; D perhaps matches TRBD1 (6 bases). Looked up from germline, CDR1 is LGHNA and CDR2 is YSLEER. The CDR3 covers 15 residues. V lost 1 base, J lost 0 bases, and 9 bases lay in between. The CDR3: CASSQGDRMNTEAFF. The CDR3 DNA follows: TGCGCCAGCAGCCAAGGAGACAGGATGAACACTGAAGCTTTCTTT.

The J gene is TRBJ2-6, the V gene TRBV12-3 or TRBV12-4; D tentatively fits TRBD1 or TRBD2 (6 bases each). Trimming took 2 bases from V and 13 from J, leaving 12 bases between them. The CDR3 contains 13 residues. CDR3 amino acids: CASSLLGGRVLTF. CDR3 nucleotides: TGTGCCAGCAGTTTATTGGGGGGCCGGGTCCTGACTTTC.

This clonotype has ten or more counts. This sequence joins TRBV7-6 and TRBJ1-1; D is uncertain. The V gene lost 4 bases and the J gene lost 4 bases, with 13 bases spanning the gap. Looked up from germline, CDR1 is SGHVS and CDR2 is FNYEAQ. The CDR3 length is 14 residues. CDR3 protein: CASSSSGWITEAFF. CDR3 bases: TGTGCCAGCAGCTCTTCGGGTTGGATCACTGAAGCTTTCTTT. The full variable domain, its missing parts supplied by reference TRBV7-6 and TRBJ1-1, is GAGVSQSPRYKVTKRGQDVALRCDPISGHVSLYWYRQALGQGPEFLTYFNYEAQQDKSGLPNDRFSAERPEGSISTLTIQRTEQRDSAMYRCASSSSGWITEAFFGQGTRLTVV.

This clonotype has a count of ten or more. CDR3 nucleotide sequence: TGTGCCAGCAGCCGGCGGGGGGGATCCTACAATGAGCAGTTCTTC. Its protein is CASSRRGGSYNEQFF. The V and J genes are TRBV12-3 or TRBV12-4 and TRBJ2-1; TRBD2 matches at 9 bases. V lost 6 bases and J lost 1; bases outside the gene matches: 4. The CDR3 spans 15 residues.